A selection of T cell receptor beta chains follows, all from one sample in a study of blood T cell repertoires in COVID-19. Measured with immunoSEQ multiplex PCR; TCRdb has only the in-frame clones, and not every one. This sample has 60,000 to 70,000 clones, with approximately 90% found just once. The sequenced sample consisted of peripheral blood. Receptors were obtained from a woman aged 60-75 years with acute or convalescent COVID-19. The CDR3 runs from the conserved cysteine through the conserved F or W. The D gene is left open where the match is weak. The size of a clone is reported for some rows only, either as once, few or many, or as a class for expanded clones.

>.|TRBV7-3|TRBD1|TRBJ2-5
CASSLTGGETQYF
TGTGCCAGCAGCTTAACAGGGGGCGAGACCCAGTACTTC
>few|TRBV9|.|TRBJ1-6
CASSDGARSSNSPLHF
TGTGCCAGCAGCGATGGGGCCAGGTCCTCGAATTCACCCCTCCACTTT
>.|TRBV7-2|.|TRBJ1-1
CASSLPGENTEAFF
TGTGCCAGCAGCCTACCGGGGGAGAACACTGAAGCTTTCTTT
>.|TRBV6-2/TRBV6-3|.|TRBJ2-2
CASSSSGTPAGELFF
TGTGCCAGCAGTTCTTCCGGGACACCCGCCGGGGAGCTGTTTTTT
>.|TRBV5-4|.|TRBJ1-2
CASTQGKANYGYTF
TGTGCCAGCACCCAGGGGAAGGCTAACTATGGCTACACCTTC
>.|TRBV19|TRBD2|TRBJ2-5
CASSTPGLAKKETQYF
TGTGCCAGTAGTACTCCGGGACTAGCGAAAAAAGAGACCCAGTACTTC
>.|TRBV29-1|.|TRBJ2-3
CSVDMGPSTDTQYF
TGCAGCGTTGATATGGGGCCTAGCACAGATACGCAGTATTTT
>.|TRBV30|.|TRBJ1-1
CAWRSLIGVEAFF
TGTGCCTGGAGAAGTTTAATAGGAGTTGAAGCTTTCTTT
>.|TRBV2|TRBD2|TRBJ2-1
CASSGGTSQFF
TGTGCCAGCAGTGGTGGGACTAGCCAGTTCTTC
>.|TRBV5-6|.|TRBJ1-1
CASSPRGWNTEAFF
TGTGCCAGCAGCCCCAGGGGTTGGAACACTGAAGCTTTCTTT
>.|TRBV5-5|.|TRBJ2-1
CASNSVRRVYNEQFF
TGTGCCAGCAACTCGGTCCGCCGGGTGTACAATGAGCAGTTCTTC
>.|TRBV4-2|.|TRBJ2-3
CASSRGRAEDTQYF
TGTGCCAGCAGCCGCGGGCGGGCCGAAGATACGCAGTATTTT
>.|TRBV19|.|TRBJ1-1
CASSIDRTANTEAFF
TGTGCCAGTAGTATAGATCGGACAGCGAACACTGAAGCTTTCTTT
>.|TRBV19|TRBD2|TRBJ2-3
CASTSAGGLDTQYF
TGTGCCAGTACTAGCGCGGGGGGGCTTGATACGCAGTATTTT
>.|TRBV6-1|.|TRBJ1-1
CASSDRVGNTEAFF
TGTGCCAGCAGTGACAGGGTCGGGAACACTGAAGCTTTCTTT
>.|TRBV19|.|TRBJ2-1
CASSISLSIYNEQFF
TGTGCCAGTAGTATATCTTTGTCTATTTACAATGAGCAGTTCTTC
>.|TRBV9|TRBD1|TRBJ1-6
CASSPSGTGHSPLHF
TGTGCCAGCAGCCCCTCCGGGACAGGGCATTCACCCCTCCACTTT
>once|TRBV7-9|.|TRBJ1-6
CASSLGGDRPLHF
TGTGCCAGCAGCCTAGGGGGAGATAGGCCCCTCCACTTT
>.|TRBV9|.|TRBJ1-3
CASSPRQASGNTIYF
TGTGCCAGCAGCCCGCGACAGGCCTCTGGAAACACCATATATTTT
>.|TRBV10-3|.|TRBJ1-1
CAISEPQGTSKNTEAFF
TGTGCCATCAGTGAGCCCCAGGGGACAAGTAAGAACACTGAAGCTTTCTTT
>.|TRBV6-1|TRBD2|TRBJ2-1
CASSAIRASGSSYNEQFF
TGTGCCAGCAGTGCAATCCGGGCTAGCGGGAGCTCCTACAATGAGCAGTTCTTC
>.|TRBV30|.|TRBJ1-2
CAWSVQARGYTF
TGTGCCTGGAGTGTTCAGGCGAGAGGCTACACCTTC
>.|TRBV28|TRBD1|TRBJ2-1
CASTGQGTYNEQFF
TGTGCCAGCACCGGACAGGGGACCTACAATGAGCAGTTCTTC